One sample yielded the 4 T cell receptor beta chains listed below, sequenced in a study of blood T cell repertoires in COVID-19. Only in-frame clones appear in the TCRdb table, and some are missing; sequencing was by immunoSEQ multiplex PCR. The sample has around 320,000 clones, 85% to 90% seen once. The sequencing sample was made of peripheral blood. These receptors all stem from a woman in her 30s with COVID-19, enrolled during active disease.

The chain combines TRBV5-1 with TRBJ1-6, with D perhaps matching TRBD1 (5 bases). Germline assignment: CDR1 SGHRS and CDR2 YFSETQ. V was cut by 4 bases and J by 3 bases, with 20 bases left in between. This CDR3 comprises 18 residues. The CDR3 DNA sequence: TGCGCCAGCAGCCGAACTACCACGCAGGGAGGCTATAATTCACCCCTCCACTTT. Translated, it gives CASSRTTTQGGYNSPLHF.

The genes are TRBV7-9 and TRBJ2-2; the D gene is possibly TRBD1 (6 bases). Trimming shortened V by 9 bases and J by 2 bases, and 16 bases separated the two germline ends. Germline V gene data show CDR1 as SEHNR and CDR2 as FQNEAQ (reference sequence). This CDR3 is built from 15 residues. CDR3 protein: CASTRQGTNTGELFF. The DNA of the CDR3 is TGTGCCAGTACTCGCCAGGGGACCAACACCGGGGAGCTGTTTTTT.

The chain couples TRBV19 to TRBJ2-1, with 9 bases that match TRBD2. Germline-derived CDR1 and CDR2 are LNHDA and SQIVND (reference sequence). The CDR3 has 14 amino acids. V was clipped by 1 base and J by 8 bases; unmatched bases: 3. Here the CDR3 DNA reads TGTGCCAGTAGTATAGGGACTAGCGAAGATGAGCAGTTCTTC. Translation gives CASSIGTSEDEQFF.

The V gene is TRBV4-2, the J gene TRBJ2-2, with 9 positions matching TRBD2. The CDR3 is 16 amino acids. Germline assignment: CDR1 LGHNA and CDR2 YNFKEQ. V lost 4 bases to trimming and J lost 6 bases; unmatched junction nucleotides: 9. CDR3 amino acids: CASSPQAGLAAGELFF. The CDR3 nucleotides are TGTGCCAGCAGCCCCCAAGCGGGACTAGCAGCCGGGGAGCTGTTTTTT.